This T cell receptor (beta chain) was identified in a study of blood T cell repertoires in COVID-19. In the study overall: Sites in the United States, Italy and Spain provided acute and convalescent COVID-19 samples.

Trimming left V 3 bases short and J 5 bases short, with 11 bases between. The CDR3 loop spans 15 amino acids. Per the germline V gene, CDR1 is KGHSH and CDR2 is LQKENI. Method: immunoSEQ multiplex PCR; TCRdb's copy keeps in-frame clones and lacks some. The table has a few hundred thousand clones, around nine tenths seen once. This TCR derives from a woman under 30 who had been exposed to COVID-19. The source material was PBMCs or T cells enriched from blood (not recorded which). V is TRBV18 and J is TRBJ1-6; D not resolved. The CDR3 nucleotides read TGTGCCAGCTCACCCGTCGGAGCCCATAATTCACCCCTCCACTTT. It is translated as CASSPVGAHNSPLHF.